This T cell receptor (beta chain) emerged from a study of cytomegalovirus exposure and HLA in healthy donors (dated 2017 in TCRdb). Concerning the study at large: A later analysis indicated that the 120 or so validation repertoires were generated on the platform also employed for the approximately 690 repertoires of the first cohort. High-throughput TCR immunosequencing, statistical association of individual TCRs with disease status, and machine learning were combined to predict cytomegalovirus infection status. The study was designed to test whether signatures of past pathogen exposure could be identified by cataloging public T cell receptors. Along with the roughly 670-subject first cohort, a separate validation cohort of over 90 different subjects was used.

Results the study describes overall, beyond this receptor: All 120 or so repertoires were used to score co-occurrence in the validation cohort in a later analysis, because that analysis had no HLA typing for the cohort. In a later analysis, TCRs clustered in the first cohort were found to also tend to co-occur in the roughly 130 validation repertoires, with roughly 93% of cluster scores above 0. In vitro tests confirmed that a few of the cytomegalovirus-associated TCR beta chains recognize cytomegalovirus antigens. In the study, some 160 TCR beta chains were listed as associated with cytomegalovirus. According to the authors, the approach could potentially be generalized to other disease states and immunological phenotypes. Across donors, most TCR sequences were observed very rarely, whereas some public TCRs were present in many individuals. The classifier was reported to diagnose cytomegalovirus status with high specificity and sensitivity in both the original and validation cohorts.

A word on this clone: The clone's antigen remains unknown. Base qualities are not at hand, and no much larger clone is one base apart.

In the germline V gene, CDR1 corresponds to SGHDT and CDR2 to YYEEEE. The CDR3 sequence holds 13 residues, the cysteine and phenylalanine included. Here the CDR3 DNA is all that survives: 39 bases in frame from base 1. Trimming takes 0 bases from V and 8 bases from J, and the germline ends sit 8 bases apart. Donors formed part of the validation cohort, which comprised 120 subjects and was distinct from the first cohort of 666 subjects. The library was made by the immunoSEQ multiplex PCR assay. The paper's processing steps were these. A statistical classification framework was built for diagnosing cytomegalovirus status from the catalog of TCR beta chain sequences. TCRdb limited this immuneACCESS table to in-frame rearrangements with V and J called. A share of clones is missing; checked studies link under half to unresolved V genes, and the rest is unexplained. V and J calls plus clone size are reproduced from that table; the DNA served to infer D and trimming. The sample has 140,000 to 150,000 clones on record, 87% of them singletons. 3.5% to 5.5% of the sample lies in the top ten.

Material: PBMCs. The chain was built from TRBV5-6 and TRBJ1-4, with the D gene call left open. The source of this sequence is a man aged 18 to 29 in good health and CMV-seropositive. The sequence in DNA is TGTGCCAGCAGCTTGGGCAGCAGGGAAAAACTGTTTTTT. Its protein reads: CASSLGSREKLFF.